Presented here are 20 T cell receptor beta chains from one specimen sequenced in a study of cytomegalovirus exposure and HLA in healthy donors. The primer mix had 60 Vbeta and 13 Jbeta primers. The protocol was immunoSEQ multiplex PCR, while the TCRdb copy is restricted to in-frame clones and leaves out a portion. This sample has 150,000 to 200,000 clones, with 70% to 90% found just once. Sequencing used PBMCs. The receptors were sampled from a woman aged 18-29 years in good health and CMV-seropositive.

This chain uses TRBV28 with TRBJ1-2; TRBD1 might be the D (5 bases). The CDR3 spans 14 residues. Per germline, CDR1 MDHEN and CDR2 SYDVKM. With 1 base removed from V and 3 bases from J, the gap between germline ends came to 9 bases. CDR3 sequence: CASSLSGAHYGYTF. The CDR3, as DNA: TGTGCCAGCAGTTTATCTGGGGCCCACTATGGCTACACCTTC.

V and J are TRBV11-1 and TRBJ2-2; 8 bases are a match to TRBD1. The germline V gene has CDR1 SGHAT and CDR2 FQDESV (reference sequence). The CDR3 runs 15 residues. The J segment lost 7 bases and the V segment lost 5 bases, leaving 9 bases of the junction unmatched. The CDR3 nucleotides are TGTGCCAGCAGCCCCGTAAGACAGGGGAACGGGGAGCTGTTTTTT. Its translation is CASSPVRQGNGELFF.

The rearrangement joins TRBV5-4 to TRBJ2-5; 7 bases fit TRBD1. CDR3 size: 14 residues. The germline CDR1 and CDR2 sequences are SGHNT and YYREEE (reference sequence). V was clipped by 5 bases and J by 4 bases; unmatched bases: 8. The CDR3 coding sequence is TGTGCCAGCAGGCCCGGGACAGAAGGAGAGACCCAGTACTTC. It codes for CASRPGTEGETQYF.

This clone turned up a few times. This chain joins TRBV9 and TRBJ2-1, with D hard to call. V shed 4 bases and J shed 5 bases, with 4 bases lying between them. Germline assignment: CDR1 SGDLS and CDR2 YYNGEE. CDR3 length equals 11 residues. CDR3 protein: CASSTDNEQFF. The DNA for the CDR3 is TGTGCCAGCAGCACGGACAATGAGCAGTTCTTC.

The chain is built from TRBV5-4 and TRBJ1-2; perhaps TRBD1 as D (6 bases). The CDR3 has 16 amino acids. CDR1 and CDR2 (germline): SGHNT, YYREEE (reference sequence). V dropped 2 bases and J dropped 6 bases, with 20 bases sitting between them. This CDR3 reads CASSFRGSGGRDGYTF. CDR3 DNA sequence: TGTGCCAGCAGCTTCCGCGGTTCGGGGGGGCGCGATGGCTACACCTTC.

The CDR3 reads CASSPRGGSGELFF. Written as DNA, the CDR3 is TGTGCCAGCAGCCCCAGGGGTGGGTCCGGGGAGCTGTTTTTT. The chain couples TRBV11-3 to TRBJ2-2, with D possibly matching TRBD1 (6 bases). The CDR3 is made up of 14 amino acids. Germline V CDR1 and CDR2: SGHNT, YENEEA. Between the trimmed V and J ends, which lost 5 bases and 6 bases, there was a span of 13 bases.

The rearrangement uses TRBV7-9 and TRBJ2-4, with D hard to call. There are 14 residues in the CDR3. Trimming stripped 5 bases from V and 0 bases from J, with 8 bases between. CDR1 is SEHNR, CDR2 FQNEAQ, per germline (reference sequence). The CDR3: CASSQWLAKNIQYF. The DNA of the CDR3 is TGTGCCAGCAGCCAGTGGTTAGCCAAAAACATTCAGTACTTC.

The chain recombines TRBV4-2 with TRBJ1-2; D is unclear. Trimming took 1 base from V and 4 from J, leaving 7 bases between them. Germline CDR1 and CDR2: LGHNA and YNFKEQ. This CDR3 comprises 13 residues. CDR3 protein: CASSQGGGYGYTF. The CDR3 nucleotides are TGTGCCAGCAGCCAAGGAGGTGGCTATGGCTACACCTTC.

This rearrangement joins TRBV9 to TRBJ1-1; 10 nucleotides agree with TRBD1. Germline loops: CDR1 SGDLS, CDR2 YYNGEE. V was pared by 4 bases and J by 0 bases, with 6 bases of the junction left unmatched. The CDR3 extends over 16 amino acids. CDR3 amino acids: CASSPRTGGLNTEAFF. In DNA form, the CDR3 reads TGTGCCAGCAGCCCCCGGACAGGGGGTTTGAACACTGAAGCTTTCTTT.

The rearrangement links TRBV4-1 to TRBJ2-7; 9 nucleotides line up with TRBD1. With 2 bases clipped from V and 4 bases from J, the junction kept 6 bases outside the gene matches. This CDR3 is built from 15 residues. Germline lookup yields CDR1 MGHRA and CDR2 YSYEKL. The CDR3 protein is CASSQPDRGMYEQYF. The DNA of the CDR3 is TGCGCCAGCAGCCAACCTGACAGGGGGATGTACGAGCAGTACTTC.

The chain is built from TRBV5-4 and TRBJ2-7; 10 positions agree with TRBD1. The trim removed 0 bases at V and 4 bases at J, leaving 1 base unmatched. Germline values: CDR1 SGHNT, CDR2 YYREEE (reference sequence). The CDR3 spans 14 residues. CDR3 amino acids: CASSLGQGAYEQYV. The CDR3 DNA is TGTGCCAGCAGCTTGGGACAGGGGGCTTACGAGCAGTACGTC.

The rearrangement uses TRBV28 and TRBJ2-3; D ambiguous. V was cut by 7 bases and J by 0 bases, with 11 bases left in between. The germline V gene has CDR1 MDHEN and CDR2 SYDVKM. This CDR3 region has 14 residues. The CDR3 protein is CASTSATSTDTQYF. CDR3 coding DNA: TGTGCCAGCACCTCAGCGACTAGCACAGATACGCAGTATTTT.

Turning to this clone: At one boundary the junction diverges from the germline segment, which might be a read error. Other DNA sequences in the sample encode the same CDR3. The genes are TRBV5-1 and TRBJ1-2; D gene unclear. The germline CDR1 and CDR2 sequences are SGHRS and YFSETQ. The CDR3 runs 14 residues. The CDR3 loop reads CASSLDIGSGGYTF. The CDR3 DNA is TGTGCCAGCAGCCTCGACATCGGTAGCGGCGGCTACACCTTC. The whole variable domain, remainder taken from reference TRBV5-1 and TRBJ1-2, is KAGVTQTPRYLIKTRGQQVTLSCSPISGHRSVSWYQQTPGQGLQFLFEYFSETQRNKGNFPGRFSGRQFSNSRSEMNVSTLELGDSALYLCASSLDIGSGGYTFGSGTRLTVV.

The rearrangement links TRBV5-6 to TRBJ1-4, with D uncertain. The CDR3 extends over 17 amino acids. Deletions cut 0 bases from V and 0 bases from J, with 12 bases between. Germline CDR1 and CDR2: SGHDT and YYEEEE. The CDR3 region is CASSLAVERATNEKLFF. CDR3 nucleotide sequence: TGTGCCAGCAGCTTGGCCGTAGAGAGGGCAACTAATGAAAAACTGTTTTTT.

The chain recombines TRBV6-5 with TRBJ2-3, with 9 bases fitting TRBD2. Germline loops: CDR1 MNHEY, CDR2 SVGAGI. The CDR3 length is 15 residues. The J segment lost 6 bases and the V segment lost 5 bases, leaving 9 bases of the junction unmatched. The CDR3: CASSRGGAVSDTQYF. In DNA form, the CDR3 reads TGTGCCAGCAGTCGCGGGGGGGCCGTTTCGGATACGCAGTATTTT.

The chain links TRBV25-1 to TRBJ2-1; TRBD2 matches at 14 bases. V dropped 4 bases and J dropped 4; count of bases not matched to a gene: 0. CDR1 is MGHDK and CDR2 is SYGVNS in the germline V gene. The CDR3 sequence is 15 residues long. CDR3 region: CASSGTSGGYNEQFF. CDR3 nucleotides: TGTGCCAGCAGTGGGACTAGCGGGGGGTACAATGAGCAGTTCTTC.

This chain links TRBV5-1 with TRBJ2-6; D unresolved. The germline V and J ends were trimmed by 5 bases and 2 bases, with 11 bases remaining between them. Per germline, CDR1 SGHRS and CDR2 YFSETQ. The CDR3 covers 15 residues. The CDR3 DNA is TGCGCCAGCAGGCCCCTTCCGGCTGGGGCCAACGTCCTGACTTTC. Translated: CASRPLPAGANVLTF.

CDR3 in amino acids: CASSLQVNYGYTF. The CDR3 DNA is TGCGCCAGCAGCCTACAGGTTAACTATGGCTACACCTTC. V is TRBV5-1 and J is TRBJ1-2, with a possible D match to TRBD1 (5 bases). This CDR3 comprises 13 residues. Germline V CDR1 and CDR2: SGHRS, YFSETQ. The V end was cut by 4 bases, the J end by 1 base, with 8 bases between.

The rearrangement uses TRBV4-1 and TRBJ2-3; TRBD2 agrees at 12 bases. The CDR3 totals 20 residues. The V gene's germline CDR1 is MGHRA and CDR2 YSYEKL. Unmatched junction bases numbered 11, after V lost 0 bases and J lost 1 base. CDR3 sequence (DNA): TGCGCCAGCAGCCAAGATATACTAGCGGGGGGCCAGGTTGGCACAGATACGCAGTATTTT. Encoded protein: CASSQDILAGGQVGTDTQYF.

V gene TRBV30 combines with J gene TRBJ2-5; the D is unclear. There are 14 residues in the CDR3. From germline, CDR1 is GTSNPN and CDR2 SVGIG (reference sequence). V gave up 3 bases and J gave up 2 bases, with 13 bases separating them. The CDR3 loop reads CAWSDFGLQETQYF. The CDR3 coding sequence is TGTGCCTGGAGCGACTTCGGGTTACAAGAGACCCAGTACTTC.